This T cell receptor beta chain is drawn from a study of T cell responses to AZD1222 COVID-19 vaccine. Comment on this clone: What it recognizes is unknown.

CDR3 length equals 14 residues. Germline-derived CDR1 and CDR2 are MNHNS and SASEGT. Trimming pared 8 bases from V and 0 bases from J, leaving 10 bases between. Using immunoSEQ multiplex PCR, the repertoire was profiled, and TCRdb retains in-frame clones only, with some absent. The sample lists about 150,000 clones, about nine tenths occurring once. General observations from the study: The study found Spike-specific TCR breadth and depth rose after two AZD1222 doses.

The V gene is TRBV6-1, the J gene TRBJ2-2, with a possible D match to TRBD1 (5 bases). Material: peripheral blood, obtained on day 0 of AZD1222 vaccination. The receptor was derived from an adult in good health. The DNA for the CDR3 is TGTGCCAGCGTGGACACAGCGAACACCGGGGAGCTGTTTTTT. The encoded protein is CASVDTANTGELFF.